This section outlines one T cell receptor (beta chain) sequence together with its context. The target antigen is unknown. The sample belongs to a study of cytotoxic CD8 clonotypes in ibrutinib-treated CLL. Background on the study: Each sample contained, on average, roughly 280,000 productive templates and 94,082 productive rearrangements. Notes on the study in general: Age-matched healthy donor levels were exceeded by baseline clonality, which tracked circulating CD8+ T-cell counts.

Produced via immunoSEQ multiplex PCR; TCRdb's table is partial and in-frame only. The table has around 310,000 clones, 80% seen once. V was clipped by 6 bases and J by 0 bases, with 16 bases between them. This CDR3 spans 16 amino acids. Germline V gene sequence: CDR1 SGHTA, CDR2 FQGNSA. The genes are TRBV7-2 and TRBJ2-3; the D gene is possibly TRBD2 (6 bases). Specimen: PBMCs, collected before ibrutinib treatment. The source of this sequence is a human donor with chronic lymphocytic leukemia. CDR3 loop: CASRLSLARSTDTQYF. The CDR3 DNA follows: TGTGCCAGCAGGTTGTCCCTAGCGCGTAGCACAGATACGCAGTATTTT.